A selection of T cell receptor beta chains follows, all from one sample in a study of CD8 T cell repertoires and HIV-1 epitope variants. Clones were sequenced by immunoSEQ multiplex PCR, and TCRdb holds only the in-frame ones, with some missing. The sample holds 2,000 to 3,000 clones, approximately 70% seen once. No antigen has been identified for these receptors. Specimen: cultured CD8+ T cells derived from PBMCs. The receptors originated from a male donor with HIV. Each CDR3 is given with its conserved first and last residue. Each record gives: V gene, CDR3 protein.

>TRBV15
CATSRDLADYGYTF
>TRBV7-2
CASSSDMRGGLYF
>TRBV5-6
CASSLLLGLAEETQYF
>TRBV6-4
CASSDRNTGELFF
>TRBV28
CASSLRETGWENEKLFF
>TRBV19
CASSKRGVTEAFF
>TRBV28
CASSQAGDIQYF
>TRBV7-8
CASSLASVGDTQYF
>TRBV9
CASSSSAGTNSPLHF
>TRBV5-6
CASSSWTRENTGELFF
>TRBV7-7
CASSFDVGAQETQYF
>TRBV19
CASSGQGKRSGELFF
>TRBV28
CASREGATGGKREQYF
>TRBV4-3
CASSQVPFRGGAGELFF
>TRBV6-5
CASSYSTGGNAEAFF
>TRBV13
CASSGGFGASSGNTIYF
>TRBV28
CASSLRETGGTAIAGYTF
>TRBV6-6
CASSTARDMSYEQYF
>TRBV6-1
CASSEEDRLQETQYF
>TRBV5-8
CASSLVAETQYF
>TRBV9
CASSVAGLNSPQETQYF
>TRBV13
CASSLSPAGGENEQFF
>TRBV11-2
CASSQGTGAQETQYF
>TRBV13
CASSTTSGSGSFPYEQYF
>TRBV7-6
CASSLDPQETQYF
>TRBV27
CASSPISTSGSSYEQYF
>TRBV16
CASSPMRGSSYEQYF
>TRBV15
CATRDWDSNQPQHF
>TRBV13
CASSLLGRTSGRASANEQFF
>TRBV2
CASSDPDSAWGTQYF
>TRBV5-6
CASSLEGRNQPQHF
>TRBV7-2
CASSLHGPGAGDTEAFF
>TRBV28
CASSLVGVSYNEQFF